The clone carrying this TCR beta chain was counted ten times or more. Its cognate antigen is unknown. The data derive from a study of identifying expanded T cells in peripheral blood. General study points: Clone count variance between roughly two-week samples rose with total template count.

The table came from immunoSEQ multiplex PCR; TCRdb's copy has only in-frame clones and leaves some out. This repertoire shows 70,000 to 95,000 clones, about 90% found once; its top ten account for roughly 7%. The sequence was collected from a person aged 18-70 years in good health. The specimen sequenced was blood.

CDR3 DNA: TGTGCCAGTTCCGACAGATTGAACACTGAAGCTTTCTTT. Translation: CASSDRLNTEAFF. The V call is TRBV19, the J call TRBJ1-1; a weak D match, TRBD1 (5 bases). V was cut by 8 bases and J by 0 bases, with 10 bases left in between. Germline values: CDR1 LNHDA, CDR2 SQIVND (reference sequence). This CDR3 has 13 amino acids.